This entry describes one T cell receptor beta chain. These data come from a study of blood T cell repertoires in COVID-19. Across the study: Donors in the United States, Italy and Spain gave samples during acute or convalescent COVID-19. T cells, B-cell-depleted T cells, or PBMCs supplied cDNA or gDNA.

Authors' analysis steps: How many nucleated cells were present was estimated from reference gene primer amplification. TCRdb keeps only in-frame clones here, not all; method: immunoSEQ multiplex PCR. V and J calls plus clone size are reproduced from that table; the DNA served to infer D and trimming. Among 55,000 to 75,000 clones listed, approximately 79% were seen once. The sequencing input was peripheral blood. This receptor was taken from an elderly man with active COVID-19.

The CDR3 reads CASSQGSLQETQYF. In nucleotides, the CDR3 is TGTGCCAGCAGCCAAGGTTCCCTCCAAGAGACCCAGTACTTC. The chain uses TRBV4-2 and TRBJ2-5; no firm D call. V lost 1 base to trimming and J lost 1 base, with 7 bases between them. Germline V gene sequence: CDR1 LGHNA, CDR2 YNFKEQ. CDR3 length equals 14 residues.